The source of this T cell receptor (beta chain) is a study of a mutant IDH1 vaccine in newly diagnosed glioma. Study summary: Treated patients had a mean age of approximately 40 years and a 62.5% male, around 38% female split. The study's findings and limits: The authors found pseudoprogression apparently unrelated to changes in top peripheral T cell clonotypes.

This CDR3 region has 13 residues. Per germline, CDR1 LNHDA and CDR2 SQIVND (reference sequence). The trim removed 5 bases at V and 3 bases at J, leaving 4 bases unmatched. In the case of this clone: Its antigen is not known.

Measured with immunoSEQ multiplex PCR; TCRdb has only the in-frame clones, and not every one. The table records 40,000 or so clones, about 88% of them present only once. As to time point: week 23, last vaccination. Every vaccine dose comprised 300 ug of mutant IDH1 20-mer peptide plus topical imiquimod. The sample here was PBMCs, taken from a glioma patient whose treatment included an IDH1 peptide vaccine. This chain links TRBV19 with TRBJ2-7; TRBD2 matches at 7 bases. The sequence came from a woman aged 18-35 years with glioma. Some clones in this sample may be carry-over from other donors' samples. The CDR3 region has the DNA TGTGCCAGTAGTCTAGGGACTAACTACGAGCAGTACTTC. This sequence encodes CASSLGTNYEQYF.